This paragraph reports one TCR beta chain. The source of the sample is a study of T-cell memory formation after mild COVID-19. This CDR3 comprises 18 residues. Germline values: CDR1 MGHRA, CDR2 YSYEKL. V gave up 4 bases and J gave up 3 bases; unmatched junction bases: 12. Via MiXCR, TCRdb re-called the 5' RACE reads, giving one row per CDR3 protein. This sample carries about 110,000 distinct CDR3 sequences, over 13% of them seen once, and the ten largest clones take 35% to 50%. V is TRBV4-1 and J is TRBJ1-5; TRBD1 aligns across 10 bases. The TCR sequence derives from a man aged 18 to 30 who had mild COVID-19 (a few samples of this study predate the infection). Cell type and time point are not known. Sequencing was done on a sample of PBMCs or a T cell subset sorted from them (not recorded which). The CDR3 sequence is CASSLIGQGDPLNQPQHF. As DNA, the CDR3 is TGCGCCAGCAGCCTTATTGGACAGGGGGATCCCCTCAATCAGCCCCAGCATTTT.